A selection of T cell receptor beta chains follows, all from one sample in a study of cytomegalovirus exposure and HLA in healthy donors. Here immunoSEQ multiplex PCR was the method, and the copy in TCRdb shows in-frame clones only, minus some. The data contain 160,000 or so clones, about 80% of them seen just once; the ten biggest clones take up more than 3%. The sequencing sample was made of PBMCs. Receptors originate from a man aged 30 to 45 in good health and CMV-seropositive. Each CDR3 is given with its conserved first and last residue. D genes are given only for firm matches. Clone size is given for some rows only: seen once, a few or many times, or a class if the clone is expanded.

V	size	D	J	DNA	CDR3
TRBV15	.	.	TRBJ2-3	TGTGCCACCAGCGGAACAGGAGATACGCAGTATTTT	CATSGTGDTQYF
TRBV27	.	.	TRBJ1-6	TGTGCCAGCAGTTTCGGGTCGAATTCACCCCTCCACTTT	CASSFGSNSPLHF
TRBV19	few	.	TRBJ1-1	TGTGCCAGTAGTATAGTCCCGGGTTTCTCGAACACTGAAGCTTTCTTT	CASSIVPGFSNTEAFF
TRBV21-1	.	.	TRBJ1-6	TGTGCCAATACACTGGCGGGATCACCCCTCCACTTT	CANTLAGSPLHF
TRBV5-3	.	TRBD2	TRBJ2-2	TGTGCCAGAAGCTTTTTTAGCGGGGCGAACACCGGGGAGCTGTTTTTT	CARSFFSGANTGELFF
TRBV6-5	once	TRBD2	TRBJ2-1	TGTGCCAGCGGCTTTGGGCGGGGGGATTTTAATGAGCAGTTCTTC	CASGFGRGDFNEQFF
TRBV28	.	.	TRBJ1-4	TGTGCCAGCAGTCCTGACAGGCTTGGGGAAAAACTGTTTTTT	CASSPDRLGEKLFF
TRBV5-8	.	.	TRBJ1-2	TGTGCCAGCAGCCCCGGGGGGCGGTCGTACTATGGCTACACCTTC	CASSPGGRSYYGYTF
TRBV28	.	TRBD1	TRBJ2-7	TGTGCCAGCAGTGAAACAGGGGGGTTCTCCTACGAGCAGTACTTC	CASSETGGFSYEQYF
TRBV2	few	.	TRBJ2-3	TGTGCCAGCAGTTACGGGGATACGCAGTATTTT	CASSYGDTQYF
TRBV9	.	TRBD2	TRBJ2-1	TGTGCCAGCAGCGTAGGGCCTAGCGGGCTTCAGTTCTTC	CASSVGPSGLQFF
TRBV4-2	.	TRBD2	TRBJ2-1	TGTGCCAGCAGCCTTTACGCTAGCGGGGGTTCCTACAATGAGCAGTTCTTC	CASSLYASGGSYNEQFF
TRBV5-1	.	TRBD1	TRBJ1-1	TGCGCCAGCAGCTCGACAGGGACGGGCACTGAAGCTTTCTTT	CASSSTGTGTEAFF
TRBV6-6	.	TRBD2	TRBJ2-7	TGTGCCAGCAGACACAGCGGGGAGGAGCAGTACTTC	CASRHSGEEQYF
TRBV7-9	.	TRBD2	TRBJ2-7	TGTGCCAGCAGCCAGGGACTAGCGGACGAGCAGTACTTC	CASSQGLADEQYF